The entry that follows covers one T cell receptor beta chain sequence. Its antigen is as yet unknown. Germline-derived CDR1 and CDR2 are KGHSH and LQKENI. The CDR3 covers 14 residues. Trimming cost V 1 base and J 4 bases, with 11 bases left between them. Normal lung was sampled as far from the tumour as possible, at least 3 cm. These data are taken from a study of immune cell composition in non-small cell lung cancer. Overall study results and limits: Clones >0.5% enriched in tumour were rarer in adenocarcinoma (around 35%) than squamous (roughly 75%). Tumour-reactive clones were not shown to match dominant in vivo tumour clones. Tumour TCR-beta clonality showed no significant link to smoking pack-years.

Here immunoSEQ multiplex PCR was the method, and the copy in TCRdb shows in-frame clones only, minus some. Altogether approximately 4,900 clones are present, around 77% being singletons, with the ten largest covering around 15%. This sequence joins TRBV18 and TRBJ2-7; tentatively, D is TRBD2 (6 bases). The source of this sequence is a human donor with non-small cell lung cancer. The sample comprised non-adjacent lung tissue. This CDR3 reads CASSPRTGEYEQYF. CDR3 sequence (DNA): TGTGCCAGCTCACCACGGACGGGGGAGTACGAGCAGTACTTC.